The T cell receptor beta chain described here comes from a study of shared clonotypes between healthy human individuals. The CDR3 consists of 14 residues. Per the germline V gene, CDR1 is LGHNT and CDR2 is FRNRAP. Trimming took 3 bases from V and 3 from J; bases not matched to a gene: 4. Method: immunoSEQ multiplex PCR; TCRdb's copy keeps in-frame clones and lacks some. The table has some 630,000 clones, about three quarters seen once. J is TRBJ1-1 and V is TRBV12-5; TRBD1 aligns across 7 bases. The clonotype originates from a woman aged 25 to 39 in good health. Sample: memory CD4+ T cells sorted from blood. Indicated subset: CD45RA-negative fraction. CDR3: CASGLWQGDTEAFF. The CDR3 coding sequence is TGTGCTAGTGGTTTATGGCAGGGGGACACTGAAGCTTTCTTT.